This T cell receptor beta chain was obtained from a study of blood T cell repertoires in COVID-19. The ends lost 0 bases at V and 0 bases at J; junction bases unmatched: 8. Germline assignment: CDR1 SNHLY and CDR2 FYNNEI. The CDR3 sequence is 18 residues long. Assay: immunoSEQ multiplex PCR; the TCRdb copy retains only in-frame clones and omits some. The sample includes about 24,000 clones, about 72% of them seen just once. Sequenced input: peripheral blood. This clonotype was sampled from an elderly woman with acute or convalescent COVID-19. The rearrangement joins TRBV2 to TRBJ1-5; 7 bases are shared with TRBD1. The CDR3 DNA reads TGTGCCAGCAGTGAAGCTCCGGGACAGCCTTATAGCAATCAGCCCCAGCATTTT. Protein product: CASSEAPGQPYSNQPQHF.